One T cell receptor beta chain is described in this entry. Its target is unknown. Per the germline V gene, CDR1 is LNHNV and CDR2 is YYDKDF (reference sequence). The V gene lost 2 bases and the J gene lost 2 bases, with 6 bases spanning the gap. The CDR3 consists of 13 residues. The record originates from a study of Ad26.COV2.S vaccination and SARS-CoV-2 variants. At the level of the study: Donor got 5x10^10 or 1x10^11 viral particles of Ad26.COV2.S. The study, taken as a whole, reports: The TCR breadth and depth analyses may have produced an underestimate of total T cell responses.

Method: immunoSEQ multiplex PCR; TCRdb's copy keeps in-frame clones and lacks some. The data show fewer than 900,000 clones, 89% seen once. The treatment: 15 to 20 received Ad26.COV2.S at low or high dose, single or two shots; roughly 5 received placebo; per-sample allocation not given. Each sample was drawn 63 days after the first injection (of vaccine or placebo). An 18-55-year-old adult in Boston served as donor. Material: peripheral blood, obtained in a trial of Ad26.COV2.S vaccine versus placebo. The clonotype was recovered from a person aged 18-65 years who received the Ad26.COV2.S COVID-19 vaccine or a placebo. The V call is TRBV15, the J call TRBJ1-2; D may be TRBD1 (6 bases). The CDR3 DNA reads TGTGCCACCAGCAGAACAGGGAACTATGGCTACACCTTC. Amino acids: CATSRTGNYGYTF.